This T cell receptor (beta chain) was sequenced during a study of long-term antiretroviral therapy in people with HIV. The study, taken as a whole, reports: Repertoires in HIV (unlike those of controls) had narrower CDR3 length ranges. Whichever time point was examined, clones expanded before ART dominated the repertoire.

This CDR3 has 15 residues. Per the germline V gene, CDR1 is MDHEN and CDR2 is SYDVKM. V was trimmed by 2 bases and J by 1 base, leaving 12 bases between them. The run of the v3.0 immunoSEQ assay was at survey level. Per-sample TRB depth target: about 35,000-50,000 T-cell genomes. Generated by immunoSEQ multiplex PCR, the TCRdb table keeps only in-frame clones and is missing some. Here the sample spans more than 25,000 clones, more than 85% being singletons. For this clone: The antigen remains undetermined.

This sequence originates from a man aged 45 to 65 with HIV. Specimen: unsorted PBMCs, collected around 5 years before starting antiretroviral therapy. This rearrangement joins TRBV28 to TRBJ2-7; D might be TRBD2 (6 bases). In DNA form, the CDR3 reads TGTGCCAGCAGTTTAGGAGGGGCGAGGTCCTACGAGCAGTACTTC. Encoded protein: CASSLGGARSYEQYF.